This TCR beta chain originates from a study of T cell changes during pregnancy in multiple sclerosis. V was clipped by 1 base and J by 1 base; unmatched bases: 1. This CDR3 comprises 16 residues. Germline CDR1 is MNHNS and CDR2 is SASEGT. Method: immunoSEQ multiplex PCR; TCRdb's copy keeps in-frame clones and lacks some. Of almost 50,000 clones in the sample, around 93% were seen once. The genes are TRBV6-1 and TRBJ2-6, with 7 bases identical to TRBD2. The specimen was peripheral blood, collected after pregnancy. The receptor was isolated from a female donor with multiple sclerosis, enrolled in a pregnancy study. The CDR3 spells CASSEEAGSGANVLTF. The CDR3 nucleotides read TGTGCCAGCAGTGAAGAAGCGGGATCTGGGGCCAACGTCCTGACTTTC.